This TCR beta chain is from a study of response to subunit inactivated influenza vaccine listed by TCRdb under 2018. About the investigation overall: Deep quantitative profiling of the T cell receptor repertoire was used in the study to follow responses to a trivalent subunit inactivated influenza vaccine. General findings and caveats noted by the study authors: It was suggested by the authors that each seasonal influenza vaccination may recruit only a limited number of new T cells.

The CDR3 numbers 15 residues from cysteine through phenylalanine. Only the CDR3 DNA stays, 45 bases, in frame from base 1. CDR1 and CDR2, looked up from the germline V gene (reference sequence), are SEHNR and FQNEAQ. Germline trimming: 1 base from V, 8 bases from J; junction bases outside gene matches: 5. Receptor amplification or capture employed RT-PCR. TCRdb shows the sequencer as Illumina HiSeq 2500. TCRdb reworked the public reads: Q25 trimming with fastp, MiXCR clone assembly, productive beta chains retained. Rows merge per CDR3 protein into single entries with the most common DNA and genes. The sample table shows approximately 500,000 distinct CDR3 sequences, and roughly 25% are seen once. About 3% of the sample belongs to the ten largest clones. Worth noting for this clonotype: The antigen it binds to is not known. Per-base qualities were not stored, and no clone one base away is much larger.

These sequences were also reported in another study, on T cells expressing NK-cell markers. The second study, in turn, reports: TCR beta cDNA libraries were prepared using 5'RACE template switching, which introduced a universal primer site and unique molecular identifiers. Three sorted T-cell subsets (CD3+CD56+NKG2C+, CD3+CD56+NKG2C- and CD3+CD56-NKG2C+) from several donors had their TCR beta-chain repertoires profiled. Seven of the eight sequenced donors were HCMV-seropositive and one was HCMV-seronegative. In several experiments an anti-gammadeltaTCR antibody was added to restrict sorting to alphabetaTCR-expressing T cells. In over five donors, the dominant CD3+CD56+NKG2C+ clonotypes were among the top 10 CD8+ clonotypes and accounted for roughly 1.0-8% of CD8+ T cells. Those dominant clonotypes were again the most abundant among CD3+CD56-NKG2C+ cells in several donors, at roughly 25-65%. It remained unclear whether the expanded NKG2C-expressing T cell clones were specific for HCMV antigens. All eight donors whose samples were sequenced were randomly selected healthy volunteers, three of them men and five women. A commercial ELISA kit detecting HCMV-specific IgG in serum was used to determine HCMV serostatus. Peripheral blood mononuclear cells were isolated from blood by Ficoll density gradient centrifugation. Magnetic immunoseparation with Miltenyi isolation kits was used to isolate CD4+ and CD8+ T cells from PBMC. Synthesis of cDNA was primed from the TCR beta constant segment and was followed by two consecutive PCR amplification steps. Libraries were sequenced as 2 x 150 bp reads on Illumina HiSeq 2000/2500, MiSeq or NextSeq. MIGEC handled demultiplexing of the reads and grouping by UMI, while MiTCR was used to assemble and quantify clonotypes. Only TCR cDNA sequences supported by at least two reads were kept to exclude erroneous sequences. The tcR package was used for downstream repertoire analysis, and clonotypes were matched across fractions by CDR3 nucleotide sequence plus V segment. VDJmatch was used to annotate antigen specificity against VDJdb, with one amino acid substitution allowed in CDR3.

The specimen was CD4+ T cells sorted from PBMCs, collected approximately 12 days after vaccination. This TCR came from a man aged 50-60 years who received an inactivated influenza vaccine. Donor details come from another sample of the same person, matched by shared clones. The rearranged chain carries TRBV7-9 and TRBJ2-1; 10 central nucleotides agree with TRBD2. CDR3 sequence: CASSLVGLAVHEQFF. The DNA sequence reads TGTGCCAGCAGCTTAGTTGGACTAGCGGTCCATGAGCAGTTCTTC.